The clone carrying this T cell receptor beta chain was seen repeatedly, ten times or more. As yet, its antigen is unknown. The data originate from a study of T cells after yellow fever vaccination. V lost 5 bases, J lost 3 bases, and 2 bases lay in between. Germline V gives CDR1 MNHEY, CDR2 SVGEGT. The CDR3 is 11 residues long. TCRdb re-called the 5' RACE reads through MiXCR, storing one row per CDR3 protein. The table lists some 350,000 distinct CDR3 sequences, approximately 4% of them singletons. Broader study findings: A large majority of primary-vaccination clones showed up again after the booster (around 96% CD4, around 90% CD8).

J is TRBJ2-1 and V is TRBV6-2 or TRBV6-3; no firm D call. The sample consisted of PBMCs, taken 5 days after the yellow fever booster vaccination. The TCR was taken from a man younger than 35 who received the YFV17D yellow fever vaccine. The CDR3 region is CASSIYNEQFF. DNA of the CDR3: TGTGCCAGCAGTATCTACAATGAGCAGTTCTTC.